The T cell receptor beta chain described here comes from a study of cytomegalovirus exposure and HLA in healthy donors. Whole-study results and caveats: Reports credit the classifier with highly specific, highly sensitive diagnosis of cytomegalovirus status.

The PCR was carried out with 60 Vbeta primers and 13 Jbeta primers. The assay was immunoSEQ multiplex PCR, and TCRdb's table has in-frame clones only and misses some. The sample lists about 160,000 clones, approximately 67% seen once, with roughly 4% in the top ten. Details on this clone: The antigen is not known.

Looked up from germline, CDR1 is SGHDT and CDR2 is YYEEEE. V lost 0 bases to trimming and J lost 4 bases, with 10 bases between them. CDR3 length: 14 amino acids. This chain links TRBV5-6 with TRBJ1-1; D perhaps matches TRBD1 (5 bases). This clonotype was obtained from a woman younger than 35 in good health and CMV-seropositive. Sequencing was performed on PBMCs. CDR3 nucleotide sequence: TGTGCCAGCAGCTTGGGCAGGGTGGGCACTGAAGCTTTCTTT. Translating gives CASSLGRVGTEAFF. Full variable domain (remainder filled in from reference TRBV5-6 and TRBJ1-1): DAGVTQSPTHLIKTRGQQVTLRCSPKSGHDTVSWYQQALGQGPQFIFQYYEEEERQRGNFPDRFSGHQFPNYSSELNVNALLLGDSALYLCASSLGRVGTEAFFGQGTRLTVV.